This T cell receptor beta chain stems from a study of shared clonotypes between healthy human individuals. About the research overall: Donor ages ranged 18 to 49 years: a couple of women, a few men.

CDR3 length: 11 residues. V lost 0 bases to trimming and J lost 11 bases, with 9 bases between them. The germline V gene has CDR1 SGHRS and CDR2 YFSETQ. The assay was immunoSEQ multiplex PCR, and TCRdb's table has in-frame clones only and misses some. The table lists 2 million to 3 million clones, over 85% of them singletons. Within Nashville, Tennessee resided all donors, each a Caucasian adult. This receptor was identified in a man between 18 and 35 years old in good health. Some clones in this sample may be carry-over from other donors' samples. Sequencing was carried out using naive CD4+ T cells from PBMCs. This sample's subset: CD45RA+ positively selected. V and J are TRBV5-1 and TRBJ2-7; D unresolved. The CDR3 spells CASSLDRLEYF. For the CDR3, the DNA is TGCGCCAGCAGCTTGGACAGATTGGAGTACTTC.